The 18 T cell receptor beta chains listed next were all sequenced from one sample in a study of T cells of healthy individuals. TCRdb recomputed calls from the 5' RACE reads with MiXCR, one row per CDR3 protein. This table has tens of thousands of distinct CDR3 sequences, around 15% appearing once. These receptor sequences come from a human donor in good health.

This clonotype occurred many times. The chain employs TRBV28 and TRBJ2-5, with D hard to call. CDR3 length: 18 amino acids. Trimming took off 1 base at V and 1 base at J, with 19 bases between the two ends. Germline-derived CDR1 and CDR2 are MDHEN and SYDVKM. This CDR3 reads CASSLSIFYGVSQETQYF. CDR3 DNA: TGTGCCAGCAGTTTATCGATCTTTTATGGGGTTAGCCAAGAGACCCAGTACTTC.

This clonotype has ten or more counts. The rearrangement joins TRBV7-3 to TRBJ2-2; 8 bases agree with TRBD1. The CDR3 contains 17 residues. V shed 1 base and J 6 bases; nucleotides not matched to a gene: 10. Per germline, CDR1 SGHTA and CDR2 FQGTGA. This CDR3 reads CASSLSREKGQAGELFF. CDR3 sequence (DNA): TGTGCCAGCAGCTTAAGCCGGGAGAAGGGACAGGCCGGGGAGCTGTTTTTT.

The chain combines TRBV5-1 with TRBJ1-1; tentatively, D is TRBD1 (6 bases). Germline V gene lookup returns CDR1 SGHRS and CDR2 YFSETQ. There are 15 residues in the CDR3. The germline V and J ends were trimmed by 4 bases and 0 bases, with 13 bases remaining between them. CDR3 residues: CASSLTGQMNTEAFF. The DNA for the CDR3 is TGCGCCAGCAGCCTGACGGGACAAATGAACACTGAAGCTTTCTTT.

This clonotype was found many times. The chain couples TRBV29-1 to TRBJ1-2, with TRBD1 matching over 10 bases. From germline, CDR1 is SQVTM and CDR2 ANQGSEA. This CDR3 comprises 15 residues. J lost 2 bases, V lost 3 bases, and 6 bases had no gene match. Written as DNA, the CDR3 is TGCAGCGTTGATGAGTGGACAGGGGGGAACTATGGCTACACCTTC. The encoded protein is CSVDEWTGGNYGYTF.

This clonotype showed up just once. The V and J genes are TRBV7-7 and TRBJ2-5, with D possibly being TRBD1 (6 bases). The CDR3 runs 15 residues. Trimming removed 5 bases at V and 3 bases at J, with 16 bases between. Germline CDR1 reads SSHAT; CDR2 reads FNYEAQ (reference sequence). CDR3 protein: CASSVRDKPKETQYF. The DNA for the CDR3 is TGTGCCAGCAGCGTTCGGGACAAGCCGAAAGAGACCCAGTACTTC.

This chain uses TRBV12-5 with TRBJ2-7; D gene unclear. CDR1 and CDR2 (germline): LGHNT, FRNRAP. The CDR3 is 17 residues long. Trimming took 2 bases from V and 2 from J, leaving 19 bases between them. The CDR3 nucleotides are TGTGCTAGTGGTTTGTCGCCCCGGGCCCAAGCACCCTACGAGCAGTACTTC. This codes for CASGLSPRAQAPYEQYF.

In regard to this clonotype: One junction end disagrees with the germline gene, perhaps due to a read error. This CDR3 reads CASSYADTQNF. CDR3 bases: TGTGCCAGCAGTTACGCAGATACGCAGAATTTT. The chain uses TRBV6-2 or TRBV6-3 and TRBJ2-3; D gene uncertain. The V gene's germline CDR1 is MNHEY and CDR2 SVGEGT. CDR3 length: 11 residues.

The CDR3 coding sequence is TGTGCCAGCAGCCTAACTGGGGACACTGAAGCTTTCTTT. It specifies CASSLTGDTEAFF. This sequence joins TRBV5-5 and TRBJ1-1; D is unresolved. V was pared by 4 bases and J by 3 bases, with 10 bases between. The CDR3 has 13 residues. Per the germline V gene, CDR1 is SGHKS and CDR2 is YYEKEE (reference sequence).

V is TRBV11-2 and J is TRBJ2-1, with D tentatively TRBD1 (6 bases). The CDR3 extends over 15 amino acids. CDR1 is SGHAT, CDR2 FQNNGV, per germline. With 4 bases removed from V and 6 bases from J, the gap between germline ends came to 16 bases. In DNA form, the CDR3 reads TGTGCCAGCAGCTCCATACAGAACAGGGTCAATGAGCAGTTCTTC. This encodes CASSSIQNRVNEQFF.

V usage is TRBV7-9 and J usage is TRBJ2-4; D might be TRBD1 (6 bases). This CDR3 spans 15 amino acids. V dropped 0 bases and J dropped 0 bases, with 6 bases sitting between them. CDR1 is SEHNR and CDR2 is FQNEAQ in the germline V gene (reference sequence). CDR3 loop: CASSLARGAKNIQYF. CDR3 DNA: TGTGCCAGCAGCTTAGCCAGGGGAGCCAAAAACATTCAGTACTTC.

This clonotype has just a few counts. V and J are TRBV28 and TRBJ2-5, with D maybe TRBD1 (6 bases). The germline V gene has CDR1 MDHEN and CDR2 SYDVKM. There are 13 residues in the CDR3. V was clipped by 5 bases and J by 5 bases, with 12 bases between them. CDR3 sequence: CASSMTGRETQYF. The CDR3 nucleotides are TGTGCCAGCAGTATGACAGGAAGGGAGACCCAGTACTTC. Full variable domain (remainder filled in from reference TRBV28 and TRBJ2-5): DVKVTQSSRYLVKRTGEKVFLECVQDMDHENMFWYRQDPGLGLRLIYFSYDVKMKEKGDIPEGYSVSREKKERFSLILESASTNQTSMYLCASSMTGRETQYFGPGTRLLVL.

CDR3 DNA sequence: TGTGCCAGCATCAATCCAGGGGGCACCGGGGAGCTGTTTTTT. It yields the protein CASINPGGTGELFF. The chain links TRBV6-1 to TRBJ2-2; 7 nucleotides agree with TRBD1. After removal of 7 bases from V and 4 bases from J, the junction contained 6 bases not matched to a gene. There are 14 residues in the CDR3. Looked up from germline, CDR1 is MNHNS and CDR2 is SASEGT.

This clonotype was recorded at least ten times. The CDR3 loop is CSVEDQDTQYF. In DNA form, the CDR3 reads TGCAGCGTTGAAGATCAGGATACGCAGTATTTT. The V gene is TRBV29-1, the J gene TRBJ2-3; D uncertain. Germline V gives CDR1 SQVTM, CDR2 ANQGSEA. V was pared by 0 bases and J by 6 bases, with 4 bases between. CDR3 length: 11 amino acids.

This clonotype was recorded many times. CDR3 nucleotide sequence: TGCAGTGCTAGAGAAACGGGTTATAATTCACCCCTCCACTTT. Translated, it gives CSARETGYNSPLHF. The rearrangement joins TRBV20-1 to TRBJ1-6; D gene unclear. Between the trimmed V and J ends, which lost 0 bases and 4 bases, there was a span of 7 bases. CDR1 and CDR2 (germline): DFQATT, SNEGSKA (reference sequence). The CDR3 has 14 amino acids.

The chain links TRBV11-2 to TRBJ2-7, with D uncertain. CDR3 length: 16 residues. Trimming left V 2 bases short and J 0 bases short, with 14 bases between. Germline V gene data show CDR1 as SGHAT and CDR2 as FQNNGV. CDR3 nucleotide sequence: TGTGCCAGCAGCTTATCCCCGCTAGTGGGCTCCTACGAGCAGTACTTC. Translating it yields CASSLSPLVGSYEQYF.

The chain has TRBV28 and TRBJ2-2, with D uncertain. CDR3 length equals 15 residues. The V gene lost 5 bases and the J gene lost 3 bases, with 13 bases spanning the gap. Germline assignment: CDR1 MDHEN and CDR2 SYDVKM. CDR3 DNA: TGTGCCAGCAGTACCTTCACTCGGGACACCGGGGAGCTGTTTTTT. Protein sequence: CASSTFTRDTGELFF.

This clonotype was seen only a few times. The chain recombines TRBV7-9 with TRBJ1-1; 7 bases match TRBD1. The CDR3 is 14 residues long. After removal of 5 bases from V and 1 base from J, the junction contained 4 bases not matched to a gene. Germline CDR1 SEHNR, CDR2 FQNEAQ (reference sequence). The CDR3 protein is CASSPGQRNTEAFF. The CDR3 DNA follows: TGTGCCAGCAGCCCGGGACAGAGGAACACTGAAGCTTTCTTT.

This clonotype was recorded at least ten times. The V and J genes are TRBV18 and TRBJ2-1; a weak D match, TRBD1 (6 bases). The germline gives CDR1 KGHSH, CDR2 LQKENI. Trimming took off 6 bases at V and 7 bases at J, with 19 bases between the two ends. The CDR3 covers 15 residues. The CDR3 nucleotides are TGTGCCAGCTCCCCAACCCGACAGGCCCGGAATGAGCAGTTCTTC. Its protein is CASSPTRQARNEQFF.